The entry below describes one TCR beta chain. Its antigen remains unidentified. TCR beta CDR3 regions were amplified from RNA transcripts. HTBI primers were employed in a first-round RT-PCR of the TCR CDR3. TCRdb recomputed calls from the multiplex PCR reads with MiXCR, one row per CDR3 protein. The sample records just over 550,000 distinct CDR3 sequences, about half being singletons. This record comes from a study of T cells in Graves' hyperthyroidism and ophthalmopathy. Study results and caveats: Blood also carried most thyroid clonotypes expanded above 0.001. The model anticipated ophthalmopathy a median around six months pre-onset. Separation of ophthalmopathy from stable hyperthyroidism was achieved by a 13 V-J model.

The germline CDR1 and CDR2 sequences are MGHDK and SYGVNS. Between the trimmed V and J ends, which lost 6 bases and 1 base, there was a span of 24 bases. The CDR3 is 18 amino acids. Sequencing was done on a sample of peripheral blood or thyroid tissue (not recorded which). This chain connects TRBV25-1 to TRBJ1-1; D is possibly TRBD1 (5 bases). This TCR was sampled from a woman between 18 and 30 years old with Graves' hyperthyroidism. CDR3 bases: TGTGCCAGCAGCTTATCGGATCCCTGGGGGGGACCGAACACTGAAGCTTTCTTT. This translates into CASSLSDPWGGPNTEAFF.